Below, 23 T cell receptor beta chains from the same sample are listed, as sequenced in a study of tumor-infiltrating lymphocytes in primary liver carcinoma. TCR beta cDNA was reverse-transcribed from around 0.55 ug of total RNA. The reaction used a constant-region primer and ProtoScript II reverse transcriptase. Employing slightly modified ARM-PCR, three nested multiplex PCR rounds were run, and these gave rise to the TCR beta libraries. A C-beta reverse primer was combined with TRBV1-TRBV30 forward primers in the first two PCR rounds, and each round had around 11 cycles. TCRdb recomputed calls from the multiplex PCR reads with MiXCR, one row per CDR3 protein. The data hold approximately 110,000 distinct CDR3 sequences, with 50% to 80% observed a single time. Between about 18 and 33 mg of unsorted bulk tissue served as the source from which RNA and DNA were co-extracted. The specimen sequenced was liver tumor tissue from sampling region 3. The subset is: tumor region T3, left-lateral pole. These receptor sequences come from a woman aged 55-70 years with primary liver carcinoma and hepatitis B virus infection.

The chain couples TRBV11-2 to TRBJ2-7; 13 positions agree with TRBD2. V was pared by 2 bases and J by 2 bases, with 9 bases of the junction left unmatched. Germline V lookup: CDR1 SGHAT, CDR2 FQNNGV. The CDR3 length is 18 residues. The CDR3 coding sequence is TGTGCCAGCAGCTTATTGGTGTGGACTAGCGGGGGCCCCTACGAGCAGTACTTC. It is translated as CASSLLVWTSGGPYEQYF.

The chain joins TRBV6-6 to TRBJ2-3; the match to TRBD2 covers 7 bases. This CDR3 has 15 residues. CDR1 is MNHNY, CDR2 SVGAGI, per germline (reference sequence). The CDR3 sequence: CVSSYPAGTTDTQYF. In DNA form, the CDR3 reads TGTGTCAGTAGTTACCCAGCGGGAACCACAGATACGCAGTATTTT.

This rearrangement joins TRBV29-1 to TRBJ2-5, with 7 bases aligning to TRBD1. V dropped 2 bases and J dropped 5; count of bases not matched to a gene: 8. CDR3 length equals 14 residues. Germline CDR1 SQVTM, CDR2 ANQGSEA. The CDR3, as DNA: TGCAGCGTTGAAAAGACAGGGATTGCGGAGACCCAGTACTTC. It is translated as CSVEKTGIAETQYF.

The chain joins TRBV29-1 to TRBJ2-5; maybe TRBD2 (6 bases). Germline CDR1 is SQVTM and CDR2 is ANQGSEA. CDR3 size: 12 residues. Trimming took off 7 bases at V and 4 bases at J, with 13 bases between the two ends. CDR3 loop: CSGDQGGETQYF. CDR3 in DNA: TGCAGCGGGGATCAGGGAGGAGAGACCCAGTACTTC.

Comments on this clonotype: This clone may be a read error of a much larger clone one base away. The chain carries TRBV12-3 or TRBV12-4 and TRBJ2-7, with D perhaps TRBD2 (5 bases). Trimming cost V 3 bases and J 6 bases, with 12 bases left between them. The CDR3 extends over 13 amino acids. The CDR3 sequence is CASSFNPRGEQYF. The DNA of the CDR3 is TGTGCCAGCAGTTTCAACCCCCGGGGCGAGCAGTACTTC.

In regard to this clonotype: Sequence at one end of the junction differs from germline and may be a read error. The genes are TRBV11-1 and TRBJ2-1, with TRBD2 as a possible D gene (5 bases). Per germline, CDR1 SGHAT and CDR2 FQDESV (reference sequence). The CDR3 loop spans 15 amino acids. This CDR3 reads CASSLGRTIYTEQFF. CDR3 coding DNA: TGTGCCAGCAGCTTAGGGAGGACGATCTACACTGAGCAGTTCTTC. Drawing the rest from reference TRBV11-1 and TRBJ2-1, the complete variable domain is EAEVAQSPRYKITEKSQAVAFWCDPISGHATLYWYRQILGQGPELLVQFQDESVVDDSQLPKDRFSAERLKGVDSTLKIQPAELGDSAMYLCASSLGRTIYTEQFFGPGTRLTVL.

Comments on this clonotype: Germline and junction disagree at one end, which may indicate a read error. This sequence joins TRBV11-2 and TRBJ2-5, with no clear D. Germline-derived CDR1 and CDR2 are SGHAT and FQNNGV. The CDR3 is made up of 14 amino acids. The CDR3 reads CASSVGPWGETQYF. The CDR3, as DNA: TGTGCTAGCAGTGTTGGACCCTGGGGTGAGACCCAGTACTTC.

As for this clonotype: Mismatch with germline at one junction end may stem from a read error. The DNA of the CDR3 is TGCAGCGTTGAAACCCTTCGACAGGGAGGTAGCATAGATACGCAGTATTTT. It specifies CSVETLRQGGSIDTQYF. V and J are TRBV29-1 and TRBJ2-3; possible D gene TRBD1, 7 bases. CDR3 length: 17 residues. Germline loops: CDR1 SQVTM, CDR2 ANQGSEA.

The rearrangement links TRBV28 to TRBJ2-7, with TRBD1 matching over 7 bases. The CDR3 contains 12 residues. Per germline, CDR1 MDHEN and CDR2 SYDVKM. The ends lost 8 bases at V and 2 bases at J; junction bases unmatched: 3. The CDR3 loop is CASDTGAYEQYF. CDR3 DNA: TGTGCCAGCGATACAGGGGCCTACGAGCAGTACTTC.

This clonotype was counted ten times or more. V and J are TRBV29-1 and TRBJ1-1; D is ambiguous. This CDR3 has 13 amino acids. The V and J ends lost 4 bases and 4 bases respectively, with 13 bases between them. Per the germline V gene, CDR1 is SQVTM and CDR2 is ANQGSEA. CDR3 in amino acids: CSVAALAATEAFF. The DNA of the CDR3 is TGCAGCGTTGCGGCCCTAGCGGCCACTGAAGCTTTCTTT.

This clonotype occurred a few times. The V call is TRBV7-9, the J call TRBJ2-3, with TRBD2 matching 8 bases. CDR3 size: 17 residues. V was clipped by 0 bases and J by 3 bases; unmatched bases: 8. From germline, CDR1 is SEHNR and CDR2 FQNEAQ (reference sequence). The CDR3 here is CASSLARTGGRTDTQYF. For the CDR3, the DNA is TGTGCCAGCAGCTTAGCCCGTACTGGCGGGAGGACAGATACGCAGTATTTT.

With regard to this clonotype: In this CDR3 the conserved last residue, phenylalanine or tryptophan, is missing, so a read error is likely. The chain combines TRBV30 with TRBJ2-4, with 10 positions matching TRBD2. Germline CDR1 and CDR2: GTSNPN and SVGIG (reference sequence). Germline trimming cut 0 bases from V and 0 bases from J; bases unmatched to any gene: 14. The CDR3 totals 20 residues. The CDR3 spells CAWSVPPRLAGTLAKNIQYL. As DNA, the CDR3 is TGTGCCTGGAGTGTCCCGCCGAGACTAGCGGGCACACTAGCCAAAAACATTCAGTACTTA.

A word on this clonotype: A read error is likely, as this CDR3 ends without the conserved phenylalanine or tryptophan. This sequence joins TRBV11-2 and TRBJ2-1; 8 bases are a match to TRBD1. The CDR3 runs to 15 residues. Per germline, CDR1 SGHAT and CDR2 FQNNGV. CDR3 sequence: CASTPRTGSYNKQFS. The CDR3 coding sequence is TGTGCCAGTACACCGAGGACAGGGAGCTACAATAAGCAGTTCTCC.

This clonotype was seen ten or more times. V and J are TRBV29-1 and TRBJ2-5; maybe TRBD2 (5 bases). Between the trimmed V and J ends, which lost 4 bases and 3 bases, there was a span of 6 bases. CDR3 length equals 11 residues. Germline lookup yields CDR1 SQVTM and CDR2 ANQGSEA. The CDR3 DNA sequence: TGCAGCGTTGCCGGGGAAGAGACCCAGTACTTC. Its protein is CSVAGEETQYF.

Points on this clonotype: The junction and the germline gene differ at one end; a read error may be behind it. The chain carries TRBV29-1 and TRBJ2-3, with 8 bases matching TRBD2. Germline V CDR1 and CDR2: SQVTM, ANQGSEA. This CDR3 contains 16 residues. CDR3 coding DNA: TGCAGCGTTGAAGATATGGGTGCGGGAGGCACGGATATGCAGTATTTT. Residues: CSVEDMGAGGTDMQYF.

Turning to this clonotype: The junction shows a germline mismatch at one end, possibly a read error. The chain has TRBV5-1 and TRBJ1-1; D is uncertain. CDR3 length: 14 residues. Germline V CDR1 and CDR2: SGHRS, YFSETQ. The CDR3 protein is CANSSDNRNTEAFF. In DNA, the CDR3 is TGCGCCAACAGCTCTGACAACCGGAACACTGAAGCTTTCTTT. Based on the CDR3 plus reference TRBV5-1 and TRBJ1-1, the full variable domain is KAGVTQTPRYLIKTRGQQVTLSCSPISGHRSVSWYQQTPGQGLQFLFEYFSETQRNKGNFPGRFSGRQFSNSRSEMNVSTLELGDSALYLCANSSDNRNTEAFFGQGTRLTVV.

This clonotype was recorded at least ten times. The V call is TRBV5-4, the J call TRBJ2-1; 7 positions agree with TRBD2. This CDR3 region has 17 residues. Germline values: CDR1 SGHNT, CDR2 YYREEE (reference sequence). V lost 0 bases, J lost 3 bases, and 9 bases stayed unmatched. CDR3: CASSLALGGSNYNEQFF. CDR3 sequence (DNA): TGTGCCAGCAGCTTGGCCTTGGGCGGGAGCAACTACAATGAGCAGTTCTTC.

Regarding this clonotype: At one of its ends the junction is not consistent with the germline gene, which may arise from a read error. The rearrangement joins TRBV11-3 to TRBJ2-3; a weak D match, TRBD1 (6 bases). Germline CDR1 SGHNT, CDR2 YENEEA. The CDR3 is 17 residues long. Here the CDR3 DNA reads TGTGCCAGCAGCCTATCGTCTCGGCCGCTACGGACAGTTACGCAGTATTTT. Its protein is CASSLSSRPLRTVTQYF.

With respect to this clonotype: A junction end diverges from the germline sequence, so it may reflect a read error. The chain joins TRBV20-1 to TRBJ2-1, with TRBD2 as a possible D gene (6 bases). Germline V lookup: CDR1 DFQATT, CDR2 SNEGSKA (reference sequence). The CDR3 is made up of 17 amino acids. CDR3 amino acids: CNAEDPTSRSIKNEQFF. CDR3 nucleotide sequence: TGCAATGCTGAGGACCCAACTAGCAGGAGTATTAAGAATGAGCAGTTCTTC.

The table lists this clonotype with many counts. The chain uses TRBV28 and TRBJ2-7, with 10 bases aligning to TRBD2. This CDR3 spans 16 amino acids. The V gene's germline CDR1 is MDHEN and CDR2 SYDVKM. The V and J ends lost 3 bases and 0 bases, in that order; junction bases with no gene match: 5. The CDR3 reads CASSFGLAVLSYEQYF. The CDR3 coding sequence is TGTGCCAGCAGTTTTGGACTAGCGGTCCTCTCCTACGAGCAGTACTTC.

Comments on this clonotype: Since the CDR3 does not end with the conserved phenylalanine or tryptophan, this likely comes from a read error. This chain uses TRBV11-2 with TRBJ2-7; D may be TRBD1 (6 bases). The germline V gene encodes CDR1 SGHAT and CDR2 FQNNGV. The CDR3 length is 16 residues. The CDR3 sequence: CASSRLIQGEVYGQYL. CDR3 bases: TGTGCCAGCAGCCGACTAATACAGGGTGAGGTCTACGGGCAGTACTTA.

Note on this clonotype: With a much larger clone just one base away, this may be a read error. No conserved phenylalanine or tryptophan is present at the end of the CDR3, so a read error is the likely explanation. The CDR3 coding sequence is TGTGCCAGCAGATCCCTCGTGAGTTTGGGACTGAACACTGAAGCTTTCTCT. It yields the protein CASRSLVSLGLNTEAFS. The chain links TRBV6-2 or TRBV6-3 to TRBJ1-1, with D perhaps TRBD1 (5 bases). The V gene's germline CDR1 is MNHEY and CDR2 SVGEGT. CDR3 size: 17 residues. V lost 6 bases and J lost 0, with 20 bases in between.

Comment on this clonotype: A much more abundant neighbour one base away suggests this may be a read error. The V gene is TRBV10-3, the J gene TRBJ1-1; the D gene is possibly TRBD1 (5 bases). Germline values: CDR1 ENHRY, CDR2 SYGVKD. The length of the CDR3 is 13 residues. CDR3 region: CTISESGTVEAFF. The CDR3 bases are TGTACCATCAGTGAGTCGGGGACGGTCGAAGCTTTCTTT.